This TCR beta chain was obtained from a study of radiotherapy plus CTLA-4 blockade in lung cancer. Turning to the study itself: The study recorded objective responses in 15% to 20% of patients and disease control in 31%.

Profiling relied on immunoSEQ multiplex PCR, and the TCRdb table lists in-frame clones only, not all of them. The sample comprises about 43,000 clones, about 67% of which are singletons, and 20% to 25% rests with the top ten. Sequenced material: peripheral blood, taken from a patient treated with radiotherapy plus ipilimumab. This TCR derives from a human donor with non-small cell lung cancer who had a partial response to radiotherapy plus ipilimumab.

CDR3: CASSQDSGSTYEQYF. The CDR3 coding sequence is TGTGCCAGCAGCCAAGATAGCGGCAGTACCTACGAGCAGTACTTC. V is TRBV4-2 and J is TRBJ2-5; D might be TRBD2 (6 bases). The DNA end lines up better with TRBJ2-7; the J call may be wrong. Looked up from germline, CDR1 is LGHNA and CDR2 is YNFKEQ. This CDR3 is 15 amino acids long.